These 4 T cell receptor beta chains came from one sample sequenced in a study of T cells in tuberculosis (dated by TCRdb to the late 2010s). Library preparation was by the immunoSEQ multiplex PCR assay. TCRdb limited this immuneACCESS table to in-frame rearrangements with V and J called. A share of clones is missing; checked studies link under half to unresolved V genes, and the rest is unexplained. For this sample there are more than 35,000 clones; about 95% appear just once. The ten largest account for 7.5% of the sample. The sample taken for sequencing was PBMCs. These receptors were taken from a donor aged 10-30 years with latent tuberculosis or without tuberculosis infection.

In this sample, this clone turned up once. CDR3 sequence reads: CASSTQPGQTTTTNEKLFF. In DNA, the CDR3 is TGTGCCAGTAGTACCCAACCGGGACAGACTACAACAACTAATGAAAAACTGTTTTTT. The chain links TRBV19 to TRBJ1-4; 7 bases align to TRBD1. CDR3 length equals 19 residues. Germline V gene lookup returns CDR1 LNHDA and CDR2 SQIVND (reference sequence). The ends lost 4 bases at V and 0 bases at J; junction bases unmatched: 14. Filled out from reference TRBV19 and TRBJ1-4, the complete variable domain reads DGGITQSPKYLFRKEGQNVTLSCEQNLNHDAMYWYRQDPGQGLRLIYYSQIVNDFQKGDIAEGYSVSREKKESFPLTVTSAQKNPTAFYLCASSTQPGQTTTTNEKLFFGSGTQLSVL.

The chain couples TRBV30 to TRBJ1-5, with 9 bases lining up with TRBD1. J was trimmed by 4 bases and V by 5 bases; bases with no gene match: 3. This CDR3 is built from 13 residues. Germline values: CDR1 GTSNPN, CDR2 SVGIG (reference sequence). CDR3 nucleotides: TGTGCCTGGCGGGACAGGGTGAATCAGCCCCAGCATTTT. Encoded protein: CAWRDRVNQPQHF.

This chain's CDR3 is CAWSRLAGGADTQYF. The CDR3 DNA sequence: TGTGCCTGGAGTCGATTAGCGGGAGGGGCAGATACGCAGTATTTT. The chain has TRBV30 and TRBJ2-3, with 11 bases aligning to TRBD2. Trimming cost V 2 bases and J 4 bases; bases outside gene matches: 5. This CDR3 spans 15 amino acids. Looked up from germline, CDR1 is GTSNPN and CDR2 is SVGIG (reference sequence).

This clone was seen once. The CDR3 DNA is TGTGCCAGCAGCCTCACAGGGGGCGTCTATGGCTACACCTTC. This sequence encodes CASSLTGGVYGYTF. V gene TRBV14 combines with J gene TRBJ1-2; TRBD1 matches 9 bases. The germline gives CDR1 SGHDN, CDR2 FVKESK. The J segment lost 4 bases and the V segment lost 4 bases, leaving 4 bases of the junction unmatched. This CDR3 is 14 amino acids long. Complete variable domain (other parts from reference TRBV14 and TRBJ1-2): EAGVTQFPSHSVIEKGQTVTLRCDPISGHDNLYWYRRVMGKEIKFLLHFVKESKQDESGMPNNRFLAERTGGTYSTLKVQPAELEDSGVYFCASSLTGGVYGYTFGSGTRLTVV.